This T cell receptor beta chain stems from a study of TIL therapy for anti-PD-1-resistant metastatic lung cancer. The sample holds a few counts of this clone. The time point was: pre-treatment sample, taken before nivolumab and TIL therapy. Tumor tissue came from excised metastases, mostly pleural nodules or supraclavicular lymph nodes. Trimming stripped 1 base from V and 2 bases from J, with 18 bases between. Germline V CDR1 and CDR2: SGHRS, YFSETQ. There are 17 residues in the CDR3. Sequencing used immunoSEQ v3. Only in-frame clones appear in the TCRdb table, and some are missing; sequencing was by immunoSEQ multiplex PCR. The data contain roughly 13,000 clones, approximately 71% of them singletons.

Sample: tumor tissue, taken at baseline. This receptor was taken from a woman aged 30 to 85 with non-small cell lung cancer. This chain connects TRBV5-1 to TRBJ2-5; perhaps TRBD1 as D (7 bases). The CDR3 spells CASSLWGVDRYQETQYF. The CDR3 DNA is TGCGCCAGCAGCTTGTGGGGGGTGGACAGGTATCAAGAGACCCAGTACTTC.